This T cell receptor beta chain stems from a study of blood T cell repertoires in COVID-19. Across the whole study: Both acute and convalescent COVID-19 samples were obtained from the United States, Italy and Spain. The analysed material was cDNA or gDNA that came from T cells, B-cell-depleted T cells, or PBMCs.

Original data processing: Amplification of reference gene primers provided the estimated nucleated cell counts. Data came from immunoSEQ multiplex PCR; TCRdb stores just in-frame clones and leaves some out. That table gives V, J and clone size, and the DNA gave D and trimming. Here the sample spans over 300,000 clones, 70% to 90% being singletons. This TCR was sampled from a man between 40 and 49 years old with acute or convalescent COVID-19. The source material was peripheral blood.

The CDR3 spells CASSLGTGGENEQFF. The CDR3 region has the DNA TGTGCCAGCAGCTTAGGGACAGGGGGCGAGAATGAGCAGTTCTTC. The rearrangement uses TRBV7-2 and TRBJ2-1; 11 positions agree with TRBD1. This CDR3 region has 15 residues. Germline V gene data show CDR1 as SGHTA and CDR2 as FQGNSA. V shed 1 base, J shed 7 bases, and the junction held 3 bases outside the gene matches.